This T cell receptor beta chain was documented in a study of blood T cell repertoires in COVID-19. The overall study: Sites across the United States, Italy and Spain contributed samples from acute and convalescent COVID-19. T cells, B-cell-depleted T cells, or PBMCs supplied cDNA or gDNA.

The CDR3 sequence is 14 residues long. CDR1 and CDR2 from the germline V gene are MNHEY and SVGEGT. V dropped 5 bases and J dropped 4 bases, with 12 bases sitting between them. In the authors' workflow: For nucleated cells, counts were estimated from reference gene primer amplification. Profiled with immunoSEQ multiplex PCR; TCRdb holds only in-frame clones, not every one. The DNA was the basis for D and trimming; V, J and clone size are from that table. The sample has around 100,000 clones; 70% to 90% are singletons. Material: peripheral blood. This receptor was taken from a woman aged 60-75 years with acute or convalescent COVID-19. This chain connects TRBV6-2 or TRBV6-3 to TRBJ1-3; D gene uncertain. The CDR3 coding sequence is TGTGCCAGCAGTCAACGGACGGGAGGAAACACCATATATTTT. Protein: CASSQRTGGNTIYF.